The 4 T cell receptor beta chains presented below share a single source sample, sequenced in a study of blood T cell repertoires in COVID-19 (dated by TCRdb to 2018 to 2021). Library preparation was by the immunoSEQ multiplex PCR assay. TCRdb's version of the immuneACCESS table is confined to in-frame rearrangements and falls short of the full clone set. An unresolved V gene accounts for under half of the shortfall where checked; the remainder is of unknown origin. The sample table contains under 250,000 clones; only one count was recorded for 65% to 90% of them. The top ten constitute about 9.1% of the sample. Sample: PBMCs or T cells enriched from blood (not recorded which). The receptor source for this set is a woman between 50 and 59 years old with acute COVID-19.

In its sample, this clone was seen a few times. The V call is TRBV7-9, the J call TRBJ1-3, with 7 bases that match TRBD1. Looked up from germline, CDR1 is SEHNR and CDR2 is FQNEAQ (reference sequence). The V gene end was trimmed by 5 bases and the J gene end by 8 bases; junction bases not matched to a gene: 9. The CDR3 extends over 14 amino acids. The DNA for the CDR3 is TGTGCCAGCAGCGCAGACAGGGCCGCATACACCATATATTTT. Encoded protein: CASSADRAAYTIYF. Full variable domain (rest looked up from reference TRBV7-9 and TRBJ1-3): DTGVSQNPRHKITKRGQNVTFRCDPISEHNRLYWYRQTLGQGPEFLTYFQNEAQLEKSRLLSDRFSAERPKGSFSTLEIQRTEQGDSAMYLCASSADRAAYTIYFGEGSWLTVV.

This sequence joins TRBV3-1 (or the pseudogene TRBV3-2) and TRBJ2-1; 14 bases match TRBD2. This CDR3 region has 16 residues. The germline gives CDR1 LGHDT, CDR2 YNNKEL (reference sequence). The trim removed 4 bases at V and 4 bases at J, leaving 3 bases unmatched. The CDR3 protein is CASSLGTSGGYNEQFF. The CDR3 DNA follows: TGTGCCAGCAGCCTTGGGACTAGCGGGGGATACAATGAGCAGTTCTTC.

CDR3 loop: CASSQEKGRGLYEQYF. In DNA, the CDR3 is TGTGCCAGCAGCCAAGAAAAGGGCAGGGGGCTCTACGAGCAGTACTTC. The chain combines TRBV14 with TRBJ2-7, with TRBD1 matching 8 bases. The CDR3 loop spans 16 amino acids. J gave up 3 bases and V 0 bases, and 7 bases lay outside the gene matches. Germline CDR1 SGHDN, CDR2 FVKESK.

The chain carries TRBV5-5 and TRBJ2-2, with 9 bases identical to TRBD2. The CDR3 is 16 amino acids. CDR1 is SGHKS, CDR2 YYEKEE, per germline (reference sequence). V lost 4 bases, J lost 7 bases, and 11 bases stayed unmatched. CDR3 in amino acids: CASSPWVSGGLGELFF. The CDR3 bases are TGTGCCAGCAGCCCCTGGGTTAGCGGGGGCCTCGGGGAGCTGTTTTTT.